The 30 T cell receptor beta chains reported below all come from one sample, sequenced in a study of cytomegalovirus exposure and HLA in healthy donors. The PCR employed 60 Vbeta primers together with 13 Jbeta primers. Sequencing was performed with immunoSEQ multiplex PCR; in TCRdb, only in-frame clones are kept and a portion is missing. The table has 150,000 to 200,000 clones, roughly 73% seen once; the top ten hold around 1.9%. Sequenced material: PBMCs. Receptors were obtained from a woman aged 30 to 39 in good health and CMV-seronegative.

V gene TRBV7-9 combines with J gene TRBJ2-1, with 7 bases identical to TRBD2. The V segment lost 5 bases and the J segment 0 bases; nucleotides outside the gene matches: 7. Per germline, CDR1 SEHNR and CDR2 FQNEAQ (reference sequence). The CDR3 has 16 amino acids. CDR3 residues: CASSTQRGSSYNEQFF. The CDR3 bases are TGTGCCAGCAGCACTCAGCGGGGTAGCTCCTACAATGAGCAGTTCTTC.

This chain joins TRBV4-1 and TRBJ1-1; 9 nucleotides align to TRBD1. Germline CDR1 reads MGHRA; CDR2 reads YSYEKL. V lost 6 bases and J lost 1; bases outside the gene matches: 9. The CDR3 spans 16 residues. CDR3 sequence: CASRPGPGQGNTEAFF. The CDR3, as DNA: TGCGCCAGCAGGCCAGGTCCGGGACAGGGGAACACTGAAGCTTTCTTT.

This chain's CDR3 is CASSLVQGADEQYF. The CDR3, as DNA: TGTGCCAGCAGCTTGGTTCAGGGGGCAGACGAGCAGTACTTC. The chain recombines TRBV5-4 with TRBJ2-7, with 8 bases matching TRBD1. CDR1 and CDR2 from the germline V gene are SGHNT and YYREEE (reference sequence). This CDR3 comprises 14 residues. After removal of 0 bases from V and 5 bases from J, the junction contained 4 bases not matched to a gene.

This sequence joins TRBV4-1 and TRBJ2-7; 8 positions agree with TRBD2. Germline CDR1 is MGHRA and CDR2 is YSYEKL. CDR3 length: 15 amino acids. J lost 7 bases, V lost 1 base, and 9 bases had no gene match. As DNA, the CDR3 is TGCGCCAGCAGCCAAGGGGCCCGGGAGGGGTTTGAGCAGTACTTC. The encoded protein is CASSQGAREGFEQYF.

The chain joins TRBV21-1 to TRBJ2-7; the table's D call TRBD1 went unverified against the DNA. TRBV21-1 is a pseudogene. CDR3 size: 13 residues. The DNA for the CDR3 is TGTGCCAGCAGCAAAGGACAGGGCGGCGAGCAGTACTTC. It is translated as CASSKGQGGEQYF.

The rearrangement links TRBV5-1 to TRBJ2-1; weak D call: TRBD1 (6 bases). Germline V gene data show CDR1 as SGHRS and CDR2 as YFSETQ. The CDR3 is 15 residues long. Trimming removed 5 bases at V and 7 bases at J, with 19 bases between. Here the CDR3 reads CASRLTTGMVNEQFF. In DNA form, the CDR3 reads TGCGCCAGCAGGCTTACAACAGGGATGGTGAATGAGCAGTTCTTC.

The chain links TRBV5-5 to TRBJ1-5; TRBD1 might be the D (5 bases). The germline gives CDR1 SGHKS, CDR2 YYEKEE (reference sequence). The ends were cut back, 5 bases at V and 7 bases at J, with 25 bases in the middle. This CDR3 comprises 17 residues. The CDR3 coding sequence is TGTGCCAGCAGTCAAAATGGCGGTCGGGGGATAGGCCAGCCCCAGCATTTT. It translates to CASSQNGGRGIGQPQHF.

This chain links TRBV9 with TRBJ2-6; D gene unclear. The V end lost 4 bases, the J end lost 0 bases, and 17 bases lay between the germline ends. Germline V lookup: CDR1 SGDLS, CDR2 YYNGEE. CDR3 size: 18 residues. As DNA, the CDR3 is TGTGCCAGCAGCAATGCACCCACAATCCTCTCTGGGGCCAACGTCCTGACTTTC. Encoded protein: CASSNAPTILSGANVLTF. The variable domain in full, with the rest retrieved from reference TRBV9 and TRBJ2-6, is DSGVTQTPKHLITATGQRVTLRCSPRSGDLSVYWYQQSLDQGLQFLIQYYNGEERAKGNILERFSAQQFPDLHSELNLSSLELGDSALYFCASSNAPTILSGANVLTFGAGSRLTVL.

This chain uses TRBV19 with TRBJ2-7; 9 positions agree with TRBD1. Per the germline V gene, CDR1 is LNHDA and CDR2 is SQIVND (reference sequence). This CDR3 contains 14 residues. Trimming took 4 bases from V and 4 from J; bases not matched to a gene: 5. The DNA for the CDR3 is TGTGCCAGTAGTAAAAGGACAGGGGAGTACGAGCAGTACTTC. Translating gives CASSKRTGEYEQYF. Combining the CDR3 with reference TRBV19 and TRBJ2-7 gives the whole variable domain DGGITQSPKYLFRKEGQNVTLSCEQNLNHDAMYWYRQDPGQGLRLIYYSQIVNDFQKGDIAEGYSVSREKKESFPLTVTSAQKNPTAFYLCASSKRTGEYEQYFGPGTRLTVT.

The chain is built from TRBV11-2 and TRBJ2-3; unclear D gene. V gave up 1 base and J gave up 6 bases, with 2 bases separating them. The CDR3 has 11 amino acids. Per the germline V gene, CDR1 is SGHAT and CDR2 is FQNNGV. CDR3 nucleotides: TGTGCCAGCAGCTTAGCGGATACGCAGTATTTT. It codes for CASSLADTQYF.

This clone was counted only a few times. The rearrangement joins TRBV18 to TRBJ2-2; 8 bases are a match to TRBD1. This CDR3 region has 15 residues. The germline V gene encodes CDR1 KGHSH and CDR2 LQKENI. Trimming removed 5 bases from V and 5 bases from J; junction bases left unmatched: 7. The CDR3 nucleotides read TGTGCCAGCTCAGAGGACAGGGTTTTGACCGGGGAGCTGTTTTTT. As protein: CASSEDRVLTGELFF.

A single count supports this clone. The rearrangement uses TRBV5-5 and TRBJ2-1, with a weak D call TRBD2 (7 bases). CDR1 SGHKS and CDR2 YYEKEE come from the germline V gene (reference sequence). V was clipped by 5 bases and J by 3 bases, with 12 bases between them. This CDR3 has 14 residues. CDR3 bases: TGTGCCAGCAGTCTAGGGGGGGACTACAATGAGCAGTTCTTC. It yields the protein CASSLGGDYNEQFF.

The gene calls are TRBV13 and TRBJ2-5; TRBD2 matches at 7 bases. The J call is in doubt because the DNA end fits TRBJ2-7 better. Germline lookup yields CDR1 PRHDT and CDR2 FYEKMQ (reference sequence). The CDR3 loop spans 15 amino acids. CDR3 sequence: CASSLVGRASYEQYF. Here the CDR3 DNA reads TGTGCCAGCAGCTTAGTTGGGAGGGCCTCCTACGAGCAGTACTTC.

The chain recombines TRBV4-1 with TRBJ1-1; weak D call: TRBD1 (5 bases). The CDR3 runs 15 residues. Per germline, CDR1 MGHRA and CDR2 YSYEKL. Trimming shortened V by 5 bases and J by 5 bases, and 18 bases separated the two germline ends. CDR3 amino acids: CASSAVGTRGTEAFF. The CDR3 nucleotides read TGCGCCAGCAGCGCCGTTGGAACAAGGGGAACTGAAGCTTTCTTT.

The J gene is TRBJ2-5, the V gene TRBV10-2; a weak D match, TRBD1 (6 bases). The length of the CDR3 is 14 residues. With 7 bases removed from V and 2 bases from J, the gap between germline ends came to 14 bases. Germline lookup yields CDR1 WSHSY and CDR2 SAAADI. CDR3 nucleotides: TGCGCCAGCACCCTACAGGGTCCACAAGAGACCCAGTACTTC. Translated, it gives CASTLQGPQETQYF.

This clone has only a few counts. J is TRBJ1-4 and V is TRBV5-1; D is unclear. The CDR3 contains 14 residues. CDR1 and CDR2 from the germline V gene are SGHRS and YFSETQ. The V end lost 4 bases, the J end lost 3 bases, and 10 bases lay between the germline ends. The CDR3 DNA sequence: TGCGCCAGCAGCCCTGGGAGAGCTAATGAAAAACTGTTTTTT. Translated: CASSPGRANEKLFF. Supplemented by reference TRBV5-1 and TRBJ1-4, the full variable domain reads KAGVTQTPRYLIKTRGQQVTLSCSPISGHRSVSWYQQTPGQGLQFLFEYFSETQRNKGNFPGRFSGRQFSNSRSEMNVSTLELGDSALYLCASSPGRANEKLFFGSGTQLSVL.

The chain is built from TRBV28 and TRBJ1-5, with 8 bases matching TRBD1. V lost 5 bases and J lost 4; bases outside the gene matches: 10. In germline, CDR1 is MDHEN, CDR2 SYDVKM. The CDR3 has 16 residues. The CDR3 coding sequence is TGTGCCAGCAGTCCCAGGACAGGGTTTGGGAATCAGCCCCAGCATTTT. This gives the protein CASSPRTGFGNQPQHF.

The gene calls are TRBV9 and TRBJ2-5; TRBD2 matches 7 bases. Trimming cost V 3 bases and J 2 bases; bases outside gene matches: 4. Germline V lookup: CDR1 SGDLS, CDR2 YYNGEE. This CDR3 is built from 14 residues. In DNA, the CDR3 is TGTGCCAGCAGCGCGATGGGGGGGCAAGAGACCCAGTACTTC. Its protein is CASSAMGGQETQYF.

The rearrangement links TRBV4-1 to TRBJ2-4; 12 bases line up with TRBD2. There are 18 residues in the CDR3. Germline CDR1 MGHRA, CDR2 YSYEKL. The V gene end was trimmed by 3 bases and the J gene end by 0 bases; junction bases not matched to a gene: 6. DNA of the CDR3: TGCGCCAGCAGCCAGCAGACTAGCGGGGGTATAGCCAAAAACATTCAGTACTTC. This codes for CASSQQTSGGIAKNIQYF.

This clone was recorded once. V and J are TRBV5-1 and TRBJ2-5; the match to TRBD2 covers 7 bases. The J call may be wrong; the DNA end is better matched by TRBJ2-7. The CDR3 covers 13 residues. Germline V gene lookup returns CDR1 SGHRS and CDR2 YFSETQ. The CDR3: CASTFGTNYEQYF. CDR3 sequence (DNA): TGCGCCAGCACCTTCGGGACTAACTACGAGCAGTACTTC.

The chain uses TRBV9 and TRBJ2-6; D not certain. Germline CDR1 SGDLS, CDR2 YYNGEE. The CDR3 is made up of 13 amino acids. Between the trimmed V and J ends, which lost 7 bases and 1 base, there was a span of 6 bases. CDR3 coding DNA: TGTGCCAGCCGTCGGTCTGGGGCCAACGTCCTGACTTTC. Translating gives CASRRSGANVLTF.

This rearrangement joins TRBV25-1 to TRBJ1-2; a weak D match, TRBD1 (5 bases). The CDR3 runs 14 residues. Germline V lookup: CDR1 MGHDK, CDR2 SYGVNS. The V and J ends lost 4 bases and 6 bases respectively, with 15 bases between them. Here the CDR3 reads CASSAERGRDGYTF. CDR3 DNA sequence: TGTGCCAGCAGTGCCGAGCGGGGACGAGATGGCTACACCTTC.

CDR3 loop: CASSLVYGAPIPYEQYF. CDR3 DNA: TGTGCCAGCAGTTTAGTGTATGGGGCTCCCATCCCGTACGAGCAGTACTTC. The chain combines TRBV27 with TRBJ2-7; D is possibly TRBD1 (5 bases). This CDR3 contains 17 residues. Germline V gene sequence: CDR1 MNHEY, CDR2 SMNVEV (reference sequence). With 2 bases removed from V and 4 bases from J, the gap between germline ends came to 21 bases.

This clone was picked up a small number of times. The CDR3 loop is CASSPWGGARIDTQYF. CDR3 nucleotides: TGTGCCAGCAGCCCTTGGGGGGGGGCGAGGATAGATACGCAGTATTTT. The V and J genes are TRBV13 and TRBJ2-3; D possibly corresponds to TRBD2 (7 bases). CDR3 length equals 16 residues. V was pared by 5 bases and J by 5 bases, with 20 bases between. Germline CDR1 PRHDT, CDR2 FYEKMQ (reference sequence).

The chain employs TRBV25-1 and TRBJ1-6; weak D call: TRBD1 (6 bases). Deletions cut 3 bases from V and 5 bases from J, with 17 bases between. The CDR3 spans 17 residues. Germline V gene data show CDR1 as MGHDK and CDR2 as SYGVNS. For the CDR3, the DNA is TGTGCCAGCAGTGACCGCGGCCATCAGGGGAATAATTCACCCCTCCACTTT. Translation gives CASSDRGHQGNNSPLHF.

This rearrangement joins TRBV7-3 to TRBJ1-1; 7 nucleotides agree with TRBD1. This CDR3 is 14 amino acids long. The germline CDR1 and CDR2 sequences are SGHTA and FQGTGA. Losses at the gene ends were 4 bases for V and 2 bases for J; bases not matched to a gene: 4. The DNA for the CDR3 is TGTGCCAGCAGCTCTGAAGGGGGCAACACTGAAGCTTTCTTT. Translation: CASSSEGGNTEAFF.

This rearrangement joins TRBV6-5 to TRBJ2-7, with D perhaps TRBD2 (5 bases). This CDR3 has 13 residues. Deletions cut 5 bases from V and 7 bases from J, with 15 bases between. Germline V gene data show CDR1 as MNHEY and CDR2 as SVGAGI. The CDR3 region is CASSPGLAGEQYF. The CDR3 DNA reads TGTGCCAGCAGTCCCGGACTGGCAGGAGAGCAGTACTTC.

This chain links TRBV19 with TRBJ1-4, with a tentative D call TRBD1 (5 bases). V was shortened by 10 bases and J by 7 bases, with 16 bases between the two germline ends. Germline V gives CDR1 LNHDA, CDR2 SQIVND (reference sequence). This CDR3 spans 13 amino acids. In DNA form, the CDR3 reads TGTGCCATTTCGGACGTGGGGCGTGAAAAACTGTTTTTT. This encodes CAISDVGREKLFF.

The V call is TRBV4-1, the J call TRBJ2-1; the match to TRBD1 covers 11 bases. CDR3 length: 16 residues. The trim removed 5 bases at V and 8 bases at J, leaving 11 bases unmatched. Germline CDR1 and CDR2: MGHRA and YSYEKL. The CDR3 is CASSTPGQGALHEQFF. In DNA form, the CDR3 reads TGCGCCAGCAGCACCCCAGGACAGGGGGCGCTTCATGAGCAGTTCTTC.

The gene calls are TRBV7-9 and TRBJ1-3, with a tentative D call TRBD1 (5 bases). The CDR3 is 15 residues long. V lost 5 bases, J lost 8 bases, and 19 bases lay in between. CDR1 is SEHNR, CDR2 FQNEAQ, per germline (reference sequence). As DNA, the CDR3 is TGTGCCAGCAGCATGGAGGGGCTTTCGGTGGACACCATATATTTT. It is translated as CASSMEGLSVDTIYF. The full variable domain, rest sourced from reference TRBV7-9 and TRBJ1-3, is DTGVSQNPRHKITKRGQNVTFRCDPISEHNRLYWYRQTLGQGPEFLTYFQNEAQLEKSRLLSDRFSAERPKGSFSTLEIQRTEQGDSAMYLCASSMEGLSVDTIYFGEGSWLTVV.